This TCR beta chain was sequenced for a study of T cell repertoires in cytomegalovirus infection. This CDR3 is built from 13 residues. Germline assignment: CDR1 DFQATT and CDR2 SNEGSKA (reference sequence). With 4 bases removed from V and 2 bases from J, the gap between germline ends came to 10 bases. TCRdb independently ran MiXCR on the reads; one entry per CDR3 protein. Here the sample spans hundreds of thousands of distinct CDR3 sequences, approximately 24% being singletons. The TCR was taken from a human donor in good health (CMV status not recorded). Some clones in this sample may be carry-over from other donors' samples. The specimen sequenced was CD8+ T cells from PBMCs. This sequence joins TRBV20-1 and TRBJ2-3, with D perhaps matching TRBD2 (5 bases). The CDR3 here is CSATEGYTDTQYF. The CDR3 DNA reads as TGCAGTGCTACAGAGGGCTACACAGATACGCAGTATTTT.